This T cell receptor (beta chain) was obtained from a study of spatial heterogeneity in lung cancer. Study overall: In raw reads, more than nine appearances on average were recorded for each unique TCR and UMI combination.

Time point defined: sample taken at primary tumor resection. The donor group consisted of over 60 patients who had untreated, early-stage non-small cell lung cancer. In each case, whole RNA from tumor, nontumor lung or frozen PBMC was sequenced unsorted. TCRdb called the 5' RACE reads again in MiXCR, with one record for every CDR3 protein. The repertoire includes 1,500 to 2,500 distinct CDR3 sequences, about 6.8% of them detected once, and approximately 12% sits in the top ten. Germline CDR1 is SGHVS and CDR2 is FNYEAQ. CDR3 size: 15 residues. Deletions cut 5 bases from V and 5 bases from J, with 18 bases between. This clonotype is large (0.1 to 1%).

The specimen comprised normal lung tissue next to the tumor, sampled at surgery. This clonotype originated in a male donor with early-stage non-small cell lung cancer. The V gene is TRBV7-6, the J gene TRBJ2-5; no clear D. The CDR3 coding sequence is TGTGCCAGCAGCCACTACGAGAGCAACGGGGAGACCCAGTACTTC. Amino acid sequence: CASSHYESNGETQYF.